This TCR beta chain was recovered during a study of control samples from healthy donors and cancer patients. The V end was cut by 1 base, the J end by 8 bases, with 16 bases between. The germline gives CDR1 SQVTM, CDR2 ANQGSEA. The length of the CDR3 is 14 residues. Some clones are missing from TCRdb's copy, which holds only in-frame ones; the method was immunoSEQ multiplex PCR. The data contain 150,000 to 200,000 clones, just over 85% of them seen just once; the ten biggest clones take up approximately 4.9%. The source of this sequence is a woman aged 25 to 39 in good health. J is TRBJ2-3 and V is TRBV29-1; D call uncertain. The sequenced material came from blood. The CDR3 spells CSVEGEARDGTQYF. The CDR3 nucleotides read TGCAGCGTTGAAGGTGAAGCTAGGGATGGTACGCAGTATTTT.